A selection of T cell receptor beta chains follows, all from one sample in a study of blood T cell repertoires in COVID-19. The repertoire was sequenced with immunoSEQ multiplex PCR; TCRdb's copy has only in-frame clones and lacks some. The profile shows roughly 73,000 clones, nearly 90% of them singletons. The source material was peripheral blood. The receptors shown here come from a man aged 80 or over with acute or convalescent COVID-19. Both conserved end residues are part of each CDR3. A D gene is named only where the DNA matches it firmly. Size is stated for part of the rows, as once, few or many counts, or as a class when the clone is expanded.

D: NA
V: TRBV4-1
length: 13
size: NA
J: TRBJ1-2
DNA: TGCGCCAGCAGCCAAGATCCCCCGGGGGGCTACACCTTC
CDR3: CASSQDPPGGYTF

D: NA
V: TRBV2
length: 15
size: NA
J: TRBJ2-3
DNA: TGTGCCAGCAGGTCGGACACGCTATACACAGATACGCAGTATTTT
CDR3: CASRSDTLYTDTQYF

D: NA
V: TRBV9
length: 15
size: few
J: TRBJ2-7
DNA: TGTGCCAGCAGCGTAGATCCAAGGACAGACCACGAGCAGTACTTC
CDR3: CASSVDPRTDHEQYF

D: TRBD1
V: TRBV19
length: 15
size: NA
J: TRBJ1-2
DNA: TGTGCCAGTAGTATGACAGGGGCAGCTAACTATGGCTACACCTTC
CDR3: CASSMTGAANYGYTF

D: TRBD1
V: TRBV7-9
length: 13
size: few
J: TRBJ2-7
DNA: TGTGCCAGCACCGTAGGACAGGGCTACGAGCAGTACTTC
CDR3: CASTVGQGYEQYF

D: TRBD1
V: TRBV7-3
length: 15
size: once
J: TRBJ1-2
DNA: TGTGCCAGCAGCTTGACAGGGTCATCCAACTATGGCTACACCTTC
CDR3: CASSLTGSSNYGYTF

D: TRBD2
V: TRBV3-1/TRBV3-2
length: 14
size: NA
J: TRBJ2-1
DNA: TGTGCCAGCAGCCAACTAGCGGGAACCGATGAGCAGTTCTTC
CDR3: CASSQLAGTDEQFF

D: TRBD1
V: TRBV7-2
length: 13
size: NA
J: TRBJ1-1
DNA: TGTGCCAGCACCGCCGCGAGGGGGCATAGAGCTTTCTTT
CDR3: CASTAARGHRAFF

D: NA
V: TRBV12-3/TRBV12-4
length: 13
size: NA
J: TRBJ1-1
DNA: TGTGCCAGCAGTTTCGCAGGGAACACTGAAGCTTTCTTT
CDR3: CASSFAGNTEAFF

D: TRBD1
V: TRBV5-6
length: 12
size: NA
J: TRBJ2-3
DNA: TGTGCCAGCAGCTTGGGGACAGGGCCGCAGTATTTT
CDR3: CASSLGTGPQYF

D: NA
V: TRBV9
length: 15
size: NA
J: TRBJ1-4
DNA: TGTGCCAGCAGCCAAGGAGAAGATACTAATGAAAAACTGTTTTTT
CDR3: CASSQGEDTNEKLFF

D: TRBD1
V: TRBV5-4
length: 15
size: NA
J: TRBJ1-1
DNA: TGTGCCAGCAGCTTATATACAGGGGGCACCACTGAAGCTTTCTTT
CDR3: CASSLYTGGTTEAFF

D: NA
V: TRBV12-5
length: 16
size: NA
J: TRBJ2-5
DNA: TGTGCTAGTGGTTTCGGGATCGCACGCGACCGGACGACCCAGTACTTC
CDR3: CASGFGIARDRTTQYF

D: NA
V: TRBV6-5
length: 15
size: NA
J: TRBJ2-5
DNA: TGTGCCAGCAGTACCTCCCAGGGGCTGGAAGAGACCCAGTACTTC
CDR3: CASSTSQGLEETQYF

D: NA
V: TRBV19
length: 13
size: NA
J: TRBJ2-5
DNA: TGTGCCAGTAACTCCAGGGACCAAGAGACCCAGTACTTC
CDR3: CASNSRDQETQYF

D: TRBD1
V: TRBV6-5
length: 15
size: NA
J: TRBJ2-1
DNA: TGTGCCAGCAGCAAGTGGGACAGAGTCCCGGATGAGCAGTTCTTC
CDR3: CASSKWDRVPDEQFF

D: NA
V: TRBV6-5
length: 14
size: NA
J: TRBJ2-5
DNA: TGTGCCAGCAGTTACGTAGACAGTTTGGGGACCCAGTACTTC
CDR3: CASSYVDSLGTQYF

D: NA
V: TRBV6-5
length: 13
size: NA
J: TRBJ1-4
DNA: TGTGCCAGCAGTCTCGATCGGGAGGAAAAACTGTTTTTT
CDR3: CASSLDREEKLFF

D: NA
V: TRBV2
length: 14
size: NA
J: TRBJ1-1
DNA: TGTGCCAGCAGAGTACAGGGCCAGAACACTGAAGCTTTCTTT
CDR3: CASRVQGQNTEAFF

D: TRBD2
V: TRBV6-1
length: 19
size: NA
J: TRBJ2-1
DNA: TGTGCCAGCAGTGAAGCGCGCGGTAGCGGGAACCCCCCCTACAATGAGCAGTTCTTC
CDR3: CASSEARGSGNPPYNEQFF

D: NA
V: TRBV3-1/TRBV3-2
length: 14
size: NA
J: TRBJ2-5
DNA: TGTGCCAGCAGCCAAAACAGGGTAGGGGAGACCCAGTACTTC
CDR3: CASSQNRVGETQYF

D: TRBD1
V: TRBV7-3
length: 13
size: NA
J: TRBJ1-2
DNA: TGTGCCAGCAGCCTGATGACAGGGCTCAACTTACACTTC
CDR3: CASSLMTGLNLHF

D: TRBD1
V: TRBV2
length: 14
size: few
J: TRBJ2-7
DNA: TGTGCCAGCAGCGACAGGGTGATGCGATCAGAGCAGTACTTC
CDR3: CASSDRVMRSEQYF

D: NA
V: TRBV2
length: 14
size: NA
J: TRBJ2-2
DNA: TGTGCCAGCAGTGGGCAGGGATGGGCCGGGGAGCTGTTTTTT
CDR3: CASSGQGWAGELFF

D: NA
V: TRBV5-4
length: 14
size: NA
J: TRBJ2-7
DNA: TGTGCCAGCAGCTCGGACACCTTCTCCTACGAGCAGTACTTC
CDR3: CASSSDTFSYEQYF

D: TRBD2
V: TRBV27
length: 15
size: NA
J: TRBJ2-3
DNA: TGTGCCAGCACCCTCGAGGGAGGGGGCACAGATACGCAGTATTTT
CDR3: CASTLEGGGTDTQYF

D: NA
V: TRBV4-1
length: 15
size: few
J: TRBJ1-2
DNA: TGCGCCAGCAGCCAACCCGCGGGGGGCTTCTATGGCTACACCTTC
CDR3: CASSQPAGGFYGYTF

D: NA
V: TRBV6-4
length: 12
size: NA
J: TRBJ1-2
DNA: TGTGCCAGCAGTGACAGGGGGAACGGCTACACCTTC
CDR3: CASSDRGNGYTF

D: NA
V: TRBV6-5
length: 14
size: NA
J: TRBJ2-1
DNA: TGTGCCAGCAGTTACGCCACAGGATACAATGAGCAGTTCTTC
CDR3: CASSYATGYNEQFF

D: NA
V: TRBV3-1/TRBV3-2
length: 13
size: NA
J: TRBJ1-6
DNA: TGTGCCAGCAGCCAAGGTCCAGGGATACCCCTCCACTTT
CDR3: CASSQGPGIPLHF

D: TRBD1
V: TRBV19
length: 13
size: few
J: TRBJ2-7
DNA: TGTGCCAGTTCCGGGACAGGGGGCTCCGAGCAGTACTTC
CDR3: CASSGTGGSEQYF

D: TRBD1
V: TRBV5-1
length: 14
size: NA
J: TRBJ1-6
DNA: TGCGCCAGCAGCCAGGACAGGGGTAATTCACCCCTCCACTTT
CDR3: CASSQDRGNSPLHF

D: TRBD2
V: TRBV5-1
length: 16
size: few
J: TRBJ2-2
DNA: TGCGCCAGCAGCCTGGGGACTAGCGACGGAAGGGGGGAGCTGTTTTTT
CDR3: CASSLGTSDGRGELFF

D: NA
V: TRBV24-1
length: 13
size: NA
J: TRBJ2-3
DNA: TGTGCCACCAGTGATACAGGGCTAGATACGCAGTATTTT
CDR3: CATSDTGLDTQYF

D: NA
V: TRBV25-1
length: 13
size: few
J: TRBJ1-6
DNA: TGTGCCAGCAGTGAATCGGGAGATTCACCCCTCCACTTT
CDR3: CASSESGDSPLHF

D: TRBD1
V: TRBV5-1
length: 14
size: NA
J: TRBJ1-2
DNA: TGCGCCAGCAGCTTGGTGGGACAGGGCTATGGCTACACCTTC
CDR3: CASSLVGQGYGYTF

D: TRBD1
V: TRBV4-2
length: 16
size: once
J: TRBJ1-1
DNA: TGTGCCAGCAGCCAGAGGGGGACAGGGAGGAACACTGAAGCTTTCTTT
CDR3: CASSQRGTGRNTEAFF

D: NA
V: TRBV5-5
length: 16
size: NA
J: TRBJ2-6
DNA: TGTGCCAGCAGCTTGGAGGGGGTCTCTGGGGCCAACGTCCTGACTTTC
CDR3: CASSLEGVSGANVLTF

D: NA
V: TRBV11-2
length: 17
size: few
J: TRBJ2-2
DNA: TGTGCCAGCAGCTTGCGCCGATGGGTAGCGGACACCGGGGAGCTGTTTTTT
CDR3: CASSLRRWVADTGELFF